This entry describes one TCR beta chain. Its target is unknown. During colonoscopy, one to two rectal pinch biopsies were collected. Before the diagnostic colonoscopy, ulcerative colitis patients were free of immunosuppressive medication. Clones were sequenced by immunoSEQ multiplex PCR, and TCRdb holds only the in-frame ones, with some missing. The sample records roughly 25,000 clones, approximately 71% being singletons. This entry is derived from a study of pediatric ulcerative colitis. General study results and limits: Rectal repertoires separated controls, mild-moderate and acute severe colitis. Blood-rectal clonal overlap within each person was significantly higher in ulcerative colitis patients than controls.

CDR1 and CDR2 (germline): ENHRY, SYGVKD. V lost 8 bases to trimming and J lost 5 bases, with 10 bases between them. There are 12 residues in the CDR3. V is TRBV10-3 and J is TRBJ2-1, with a weak D call TRBD2 (7 bases). Sequencing was carried out using gut tissue. The sequence derives from a boy younger than 18 with severe ulcerative colitis. In nucleotides, the CDR3 is TGTGCCATCCAAGGGGGGGACAATGAGCAGTTCTTC. This encodes CAIQGGDNEQFF.